Presented here are 27 T cell receptor beta chains from one specimen sequenced in a study of T cell repertoires in cytomegalovirus infection. TCRdb itself ran the reads through MiXCR, one entry per CDR3 protein. Seen here are 200,000 or so distinct CDR3 sequences, under 30% observed once, and the top ten hold approximately 30%. Sequenced: PBMCs. Source of these receptors: a human donor in good health (CMV status not recorded). Some clones in this sample may be carry-over from other donors' samples.

This clonotype was counted ten times or more. The rearrangement joins TRBV7-2 to TRBJ2-4, with 8 positions matching TRBD2. V trimming: 5 bases; J trimming: 4 bases; junction bases outside the gene matches: 4. Germline assignment: CDR1 SGHTA and CDR2 FQGNSA. The CDR3 loop spans 14 amino acids. CDR3 nucleotides: TGTGCCAGCAGCCCTGTAGCGGGGAAAAACATTCAGTACTTC. The encoded protein is CASSPVAGKNIQYF.

The V and J genes are TRBV3-1 and TRBJ2-5; possible D gene TRBD2, 6 bases. Germline values: CDR1 LGHDT, CDR2 YNNKEL (reference sequence). Trimming took 0 bases from V and 5 from J, leaving 22 bases between them. The CDR3 consists of 18 residues. CDR3 sequence reads: CASSQEKGGKGKRETQYF. CDR3 sequence (DNA): TGTGCCAGCAGCCAAGAGAAAGGCGGGAAAGGAAAGAGGGAGACCCAGTACTTC.

This clonotype occurred a few times. The chain uses TRBV20-1 and TRBJ2-1; D might be TRBD2 (6 bases). Deletions cut 0 bases from V and 8 bases from J, with 17 bases between. The CDR3 runs to 15 residues. The germline CDR1 and CDR2 sequences are DFQATT and SNEGSKA (reference sequence). The CDR3 sequence: CSARDRVLAFDEQFF. CDR3 coding DNA: TGCAGTGCTAGAGATAGGGTACTAGCCTTTGATGAGCAGTTCTTC.

CDR3 DNA: TGTGCCAGCAGTGCTGGACTAGCGGGGGACACCGGGGAGCTGTTTTTT. This sequence encodes CASSAGLAGDTGELFF. This sequence joins TRBV6-1 and TRBJ2-2, with TRBD2 matching over 13 bases. Germline loops: CDR1 MNHNS, CDR2 SASEGT. V was clipped by 4 bases and J by 3 bases; unmatched bases: 2. The CDR3 contains 16 residues.

This chain links TRBV11-2 with TRBJ2-4; weak D call: TRBD1 (6 bases). The ends were cut back, 5 bases at V and 0 bases at J, with 17 bases in the middle. Germline V CDR1 and CDR2: SGHAT, FQNNGV. The CDR3 contains 17 residues. The chain's CDR3 is CASSAPRQELAKNIQYF. The CDR3 DNA reads TGTGCCAGCAGCGCACCGAGACAGGAGCTAGCCAAAAACATTCAGTACTTC.

A remark on this clonotype: It is likely a read error, because the conserved phenylalanine at the end of the CDR3 is missing. This rearrangement joins TRBV12-3 or TRBV12-4 to TRBJ1-5; no clear D gene. The CDR3 totals 14 residues. Trimming took 0 bases from V and 0 from J, leaving 3 bases between them. The CDR3 bases are TGTGCCAGCAGTTTAGCGGGTAGCAATCAGCCCCAGCATTTA. This sequence encodes CASSLAGSNQPQHL.

This clonotype was recorded many times. In DNA form, the CDR3 reads TGTGCCAGCAGCCCTTCACCGACTAGCGGATACTCCTACAATGAGCAGTTCTTC. It is translated as CASSPSPTSGYSYNEQFF. J is TRBJ2-1 and V is TRBV7-8, with 9 bases matching TRBD2. The V gene end was trimmed by 5 bases and the J gene end by 0 bases; junction bases not matched to a gene: 11. Germline V lookup: CDR1 SGHVS, CDR2 FQNEAQ. This CDR3 comprises 18 residues. The variable domain in full, completed from reference TRBV7-8 and TRBJ2-1, reads GAGVSQSPRYKVAKRGQDVALRCDPISGHVSLFWYQQALGQGPEFLTYFQNEAQLDKSGLPSDRFFAERPEGSVSTLKIQRTQQEDSAVYLCASSPSPTSGYSYNEQFFGPGTRLTVL.

This clonotype was seen only a few times. The rearrangement joins TRBV29-1 to TRBJ1-4; no definite D call. The CDR3 totals 13 residues. The germline V gene encodes CDR1 SQVTM and CDR2 ANQGSEA. Trimming pared 6 bases from V and 7 bases from J, leaving 15 bases between. The CDR3 is CSVSGLLGEKLFF. The CDR3 DNA follows: TGCAGCGTCTCCGGTCTTCTGGGTGAAAAACTGTTTTTT.

The J gene is TRBJ2-1, the V gene TRBV27; D tentatively fits TRBD1 or TRBD2 (7 bases each). V lost 8 bases, J lost 7 bases, and 24 bases lay in between. CDR1 and CDR2 (germline): MNHEY, SMNVEV (reference sequence). The CDR3 contains 16 residues. The CDR3 coding sequence is TGTGCCAGCCGAGGGGGGAGGGGGCGAATGTTTAATGAGCAGTTCTTC. Residues: CASRGGRGRMFNEQFF.

This clonotype showed up just a few times. The gene calls are TRBV7-2 and TRBJ1-3; no firm D call. V was shortened by 3 bases and J by 3 bases, with 9 bases between the two germline ends. The germline CDR1 and CDR2 sequences are SGHTA and FQGNSA. The CDR3 has 14 residues. DNA of the CDR3: TGTGCCAGCAGCTTGAGTCGGGGTGGAAACACCATATATTTT. Translating it yields CASSLSRGGNTIYF.

This clonotype has only one observation. Written as DNA, the CDR3 is TGTGCCAGCAGCTCCGATCGGGGGGGTGATTCACCCCTCCACTTT. Its protein is CASSSDRGGDSPLHF. The J gene is TRBJ1-6, the V gene TRBV11-2, with D possibly matching TRBD1 (5 bases). The ends were cut back, 4 bases at V and 8 bases at J, with 15 bases in the middle. From germline, CDR1 is SGHAT and CDR2 FQNNGV. This CDR3 is 15 amino acids long. Together with reference TRBV11-2 and TRBJ1-6, the CDR3 gives the full variable domain: EAGVAQSPRYKIIEKRQSVAFWCNPISGHATLYWYQQILGQGPKLLIQFQNNGVVDDSQLPKDRFSAERLKGVDSTLKIQPAKLEDSAVYLCASSSDRGGDSPLHFGNGTRLTVT.

Worth noting for this clonotype: A read error may be the cause here, since a much bigger clone is one base away. The V and J genes are TRBV7-9 and TRBJ2-7; 7 bases match TRBD1. Germline CDR1 is SEHNR and CDR2 is FQNEAQ (reference sequence). The J segment lost 2 bases and the V segment lost 8 bases, leaving 12 bases of the junction unmatched. The CDR3 runs 15 residues. In DNA, the CDR3 is TGTGCCAGCGGCTATCGACAGGGAGAGGCCTACGAGCAGTACTTC. This sequence encodes CASGYRQGEAYEQYF.

This chain uses TRBV28 with TRBJ1-5; the match to TRBD1 covers 12 bases. CDR3 length: 18 residues. Per germline, CDR1 MDHEN and CDR2 SYDVKM. Trimming cost V 2 bases and J 0 bases; bases outside gene matches: 5. CDR3: CASSLGTGGSISNQPQHF. The CDR3, as DNA: TGTGCCAGCAGTTTAGGGACAGGGGGCTCGATTAGCAATCAGCCCCAGCATTTT.

The chain recombines TRBV19 with TRBJ1-5; D is unclear. V was pared by 8 bases and J by 0 bases, with 11 bases between. Per germline, CDR1 LNHDA and CDR2 SQIVND (reference sequence). The CDR3 extends over 14 amino acids. The CDR3 here is CASSTTASNQPQHF. The CDR3 DNA is TGTGCCAGTTCCACAACTGCTAGCAATCAGCCCCAGCATTTT.

The chain joins TRBV19 to TRBJ2-1; perhaps TRBD2 as D (5 bases). Trimming shortened V by 8 bases and J by 0 bases, and 11 bases separated the two germline ends. The CDR3 has 14 amino acids. CDR1 and CDR2 (germline): LNHDA, SQIVND (reference sequence). Written as DNA, the CDR3 is TGTGCCAGTGCTAGCAGCAGCTCCTACAATGAGCAGTTCTTC. Protein: CASASSSSYNEQFF.

The chain recombines TRBV5-1 with TRBJ2-4; 9 bases are shared with TRBD1. CDR1 and CDR2 (germline): SGHRS, YFSETQ. The CDR3 spans 16 residues. J lost 9 bases, V lost 4 bases, and 14 bases had no gene match. The CDR3 coding sequence is TGCGCCAGCAGCCTCGACACCGGGACAGGGTCGGGCATTCAGTACTTC. It specifies CASSLDTGTGSGIQYF.

The chain joins TRBV6-5 to TRBJ1-3; 7 positions match TRBD1. Looked up from germline, CDR1 is MNHEY and CDR2 is SVGAGI. This CDR3 is 14 amino acids long. Trimming removed 5 bases from V and 0 bases from J; junction bases left unmatched: 1. Here the CDR3 reads CASSGTASGNTIYF. CDR3 DNA sequence: TGTGCCAGCAGTGGGACAGCCTCTGGAAACACCATATATTTT.

This rearrangement joins TRBV2 to TRBJ2-2; D is possibly TRBD2 (5 bases). The V and J ends lost 5 bases and 0 bases respectively, with 10 bases between them. Germline V CDR1 and CDR2: SNHLY, FYNNEI. The CDR3 sequence is 15 residues long. The CDR3: CASSWAGSNTGELFF. In DNA, the CDR3 is TGTGCCAGCAGTTGGGCGGGTTCGAACACCGGGGAGCTGTTTTTT.

The chain recombines TRBV7-3 with TRBJ1-2; 11 nucleotides align to TRBD1. V lost 2 bases and J lost 4; bases outside the gene matches: 6. The CDR3 has 16 residues. The germline V gene encodes CDR1 SGHTA and CDR2 FQGTGA. The CDR3 is CASSLDSGTGGYGYTF. The CDR3 region has the DNA TGTGCCAGCAGCTTAGATTCCGGGACAGGGGGCTATGGCTACACCTTC.

This chain links TRBV20-1 with TRBJ2-1, with unresolved D. CDR3 size: 13 residues. V dropped 3 bases and J dropped 6 bases, with 12 bases sitting between them. Germline loops: CDR1 DFQATT, CDR2 SNEGSKA (reference sequence). In DNA, the CDR3 is TGCAGTGCTAGTACCTTTTTGGGCAATGAGCAGTTCTTC. This sequence encodes CSASTFLGNEQFF.

J is TRBJ1-5 and V is TRBV10-3; D is ambiguous. Germline lookup yields CDR1 ENHRY and CDR2 SYGVKD. The V gene lost 2 bases and the J gene lost 5 bases, with 4 bases spanning the gap. The CDR3 is 12 residues long. CDR3 amino acids: CAISEEDQPQHF. DNA for the CDR3: TGTGCCATCAGTGAGGAGGATCAGCCCCAGCATTTT.

The rearrangement joins TRBV6-5 to TRBJ1-6; no reliable D call. There are 14 residues in the CDR3. Germline CDR1 and CDR2: MNHEY and SVGAGI. V gave up 4 bases and J gave up 8 bases, with 12 bases separating them. CDR3 nucleotides: TGTGCCAGCAGTTTACAGTCTCTGGATTCACCCCTCCACTTT. It encodes CASSLQSLDSPLHF.

The chain couples TRBV6-8 to TRBJ1-2, with a tentative D call TRBD1 (5 bases). The CDR3 contains 14 residues. V gave up 7 bases and J gave up 5 bases, with 17 bases separating them. In germline, CDR1 is MNHGY, CDR2 SAAAGT. CDR3 in amino acids: CASIQKGRGYGYTF. As DNA, the CDR3 is TGTGCCAGCATCCAGAAGGGGAGAGGTTATGGCTACACCTTC.

The rearrangement links TRBV2 to TRBJ1-2, with D possibly being TRBD1 (5 bases). The germline V gene has CDR1 SNHLY and CDR2 FYNNEI. This CDR3 spans 10 amino acids. Trimming cost V 9 bases and J 13 bases, with 15 bases left between them. The CDR3 coding sequence is TGTGCCAGTGGAATAAAGGGGAGCACCTTC. This encodes CASGIKGSTF.

This clonotype has just a few counts. CDR3 in amino acids: CASSPNRGGNTEAFF. The CDR3 DNA reads as TGCGCCAGCAGCCCCAACAGGGGAGGTAACACTGAAGCTTTCTTT. The chain couples TRBV5-1 to TRBJ1-1, with 7 bases identical to TRBD1. Losses at the gene ends were 4 bases for V and 2 bases for J; bases not matched to a gene: 8. The CDR3 is 15 amino acids. Germline lookup yields CDR1 SGHRS and CDR2 YFSETQ.

This clonotype was found a few times. V usage is TRBV11-2 and J usage is TRBJ2-1, with TRBD2 matching over 11 bases. Trimming removed 5 bases from V and 2 bases from J; junction bases left unmatched: 2. The CDR3 contains 15 residues. CDR1 SGHAT and CDR2 FQNNGV come from the germline V gene. The CDR3 loop is CASSRSGGAYNEQFF. CDR3 nucleotides: TGTGCCAGCAGCCGTAGCGGGGGGGCCTACAATGAGCAGTTCTTC.

The chain employs TRBV23-1 and TRBJ2-2; unclear D gene. TRBV23-1 is classed as an ORF, of uncertain function. The CDR3 contains 15 residues. The V end lost 4 bases, the J end lost 5 bases, and 14 bases lay between the germline ends. CDR3 sequence (DNA): TGCGCCAGCAGTCCCCGGACCGAGAGAACCGGGGAGCTGTTTTTT. Protein sequence: CASSPRTERTGELFF.